Below are 18 T cell receptor beta chains sequenced from a single sample in a study of early T cells in non-severe SARS-CoV-2 infection. From the 5' RACE reads, TCRdb called clonotypes with MiXCR, one entry per CDR3 protein. The table has roughly 75,000 distinct CDR3 sequences, more than 7.5% seen once. Sequenced input: whole blood. These receptors all come from an adult who was a healthcare worker with PCR-confirmed SARS-CoV-2 infection or an uninfected control (not recorded which).

This clonotype has a count of ten or more. The gene calls are TRBV28 and TRBJ1-5; no clear D gene. The CDR3 totals 14 residues. The V end was cut by 5 bases, the J end by 2 bases, with 10 bases between. Germline V gene data show CDR1 as MDHEN and CDR2 as SYDVKM. The CDR3 coding sequence is TGTGCCAGCAGTGCATTGACGGGCAATCAGCCCCAGCATTTT. Its protein product is CASSALTGNQPQHF.

By sample share, this clonotype is medium-sized. The gene calls are TRBV3-1 and TRBJ1-1; D not certain. The germline gives CDR1 LGHDT, CDR2 YNNKEL (reference sequence). The CDR3 runs to 13 residues. With 2 bases removed from V and 3 bases from J, the gap between germline ends came to 7 bases. The chain's CDR3 is CASSQRGHTEAFF. CDR3 DNA sequence: TGTGCCAGCAGCCAACGGGGTCACACTGAAGCTTTCTTT.

V gene TRBV12-3 or TRBV12-4 combines with J gene TRBJ2-1; D is ambiguous. The length of the CDR3 is 10 residues. Trimming cost V 3 bases and J 8 bases, with 2 bases left between them. In DNA, the CDR3 is TGTGCCAGCAGTTTCGATGAGCAGTTCTTC. It is translated as CASSFDEQFF.

This clonotype was counted many times. V gene TRBV7-2 combines with J gene TRBJ1-3; possibly TRBD1 for D (5 bases). CDR3 size: 21 residues. Germline V CDR1 and CDR2: SGHTA, FQGNSA. Trimming pared 6 bases from V and 0 bases from J, leaving 30 bases between. The CDR3 spells CASSFDPWGSQGLDSGNTIYF. Here the CDR3 DNA reads TGTGCCAGCAGTTTCGATCCCTGGGGATCGCAGGGCCTAGACTCTGGAAACACCATATATTTT.

Many counts were recorded for this clonotype. This chain connects TRBV20-1 to TRBJ2-5; 9 nucleotides agree with TRBD2. Germline CDR1 is DFQATT and CDR2 is SNEGSKA (reference sequence). This CDR3 contains 14 residues. V trimming: 4 bases; J trimming: 5 bases; junction bases outside the gene matches: 8. CDR3 DNA sequence: TGCAGTGCTAATCGCGGGAGGGCGTTGGAGACCCAGTACTTC. It specifies CSANRGRALETQYF.

The chain recombines TRBV28 with TRBJ2-7; D might be TRBD1 (6 bases). Germline loops: CDR1 MDHEN, CDR2 SYDVKM. This CDR3 is 15 amino acids long. Trimming shortened V by 4 bases and J by 0 bases, and 13 bases separated the two germline ends. DNA of the CDR3: TGTGCCAGCAGTTCATTAAGGACAGTCTCCTACGAGCAGTACTTC. The encoded protein is CASSSLRTVSYEQYF.

The sample holds many counts of this clonotype. The rearrangement joins TRBV19 to TRBJ1-5; 7 nucleotides line up with TRBD1. CDR1 and CDR2 (germline): LNHDA, SQIVND (reference sequence). The CDR3 sequence is 15 residues long. V gave up 9 bases and J gave up 4 bases; unmatched junction bases: 12. The CDR3 sequence is CASLQPGQHNQPQHF. The DNA for the CDR3 is TGTGCCAGCTTACAGCCGGGACAGCATAATCAGCCCCAGCATTTT.

The sample holds many counts of this clonotype. The J gene is TRBJ2-7, the V gene TRBV28; weak D call: TRBD2 (5 bases). The germline V and J ends were trimmed by 5 bases and 9 bases, with 17 bases remaining between them. CDR1 is MDHEN and CDR2 is SYDVKM in the germline V gene. This CDR3 is built from 13 residues. CDR3 coding DNA: TGTGCCAGCAGTCCGGGATCGGGTCTCGTGCAGTACTTC. The encoded protein is CASSPGSGLVQYF.

This clonotype was counted at least ten times. The chain carries TRBV3-1 and TRBJ2-3; a weak D match, TRBD1 (5 bases). Germline assignment: CDR1 LGHDT and CDR2 YNNKEL (reference sequence). This CDR3 is 13 amino acids long. The V gene lost 5 bases and the J gene lost 8 bases, with 14 bases spanning the gap. CDR3 nucleotide sequence: TGTGCCAGCAGCTCCCAGGGAAGCGTTACGCAGTATTTT. Encoded protein: CASSSQGSVTQYF.

A few counts support this clonotype. The rearrangement links TRBV10-2 to TRBJ2-7, with D possibly TRBD2 on 5 matching bases. Germline values: CDR1 WSHSY, CDR2 SAAADI. The ends were cut back, 7 bases at V and 4 bases at J, with 11 bases in the middle. The CDR3 runs to 12 residues. The CDR3 loop reads CASMGGYYEQYF. The CDR3, as DNA: TGCGCCAGCATGGGCGGGTATTACGAGCAGTACTTC.

This clonotype was seen repeatedly, ten times or more. V gene TRBV5-1 combines with J gene TRBJ1-1, with a possible D match to TRBD1 (6 bases). This CDR3 spans 13 amino acids. V gave up 6 bases and J gave up 0 bases, with 9 bases separating them. The germline gives CDR1 SGHRS, CDR2 YFSETQ. CDR3 residues: CASTGGMNTEAFF. CDR3 coding DNA: TGCGCCAGCACCGGGGGCATGAACACTGAAGCTTTCTTT.

This clonotype came up a few times. This rearrangement joins TRBV14 to TRBJ1-1; tentatively, D is TRBD1 (6 bases). The CDR3 totals 14 residues. The V gene lost 3 bases and the J gene lost 0 bases, with 8 bases spanning the gap. Germline V CDR1 and CDR2: SGHDN, FVKESK. The CDR3 DNA is TGTGCCAGCAGCCAGGACAGTTTGAACACTGAAGCTTTCTTT. Translating gives CASSQDSLNTEAFF.

The V gene is TRBV5-4, the J gene TRBJ1-2, with 8 bases fitting TRBD1. V gave up 4 bases and J gave up 4 bases; unmatched junction bases: 6. The CDR3 sequence is 14 residues long. Germline loops: CDR1 SGHNT, CDR2 YYREEE (reference sequence). CDR3 coding DNA: TGTGCCAGCAGCCTGACAGGGGAAGTCTATGGCTACACCTTC. It is translated as CASSLTGEVYGYTF.

This clonotype came up a few times. The chain links TRBV19 to TRBJ2-1; D is perhaps TRBD2 (5 bases). With 5 bases removed from V and 6 bases from J, the gap between germline ends came to 14 bases. The CDR3 extends over 14 amino acids. Looked up from germline, CDR1 is LNHDA and CDR2 is SQIVND (reference sequence). CDR3 sequence reads: CASSGDGSGNEQFF. In nucleotides, the CDR3 is TGTGCCAGTAGTGGGGATGGGAGTGGCAATGAGCAGTTCTTC.

This clonotype was seen many times. This chain uses TRBV5-1 with TRBJ2-1, with D maybe TRBD1 (5 bases). V dropped 0 bases and J dropped 0 bases, with 7 bases sitting between them. CDR3 length: 15 residues. CDR1 and CDR2 from the germline V gene are SGHRS and YFSETQ. As DNA, the CDR3 is TGCGCCAGCAGCTTGGGGACATTCTCCTACAATGAGCAGTTCTTC. Its translation is CASSLGTFSYNEQFF.

This clonotype occurred many times. The gene calls are TRBV29-1 and TRBJ2-1, with a tentative D call TRBD2 (6 bases). CDR1 and CDR2 from the germline V gene are SQVTM and ANQGSEA. V was cut by 7 bases and J by 8 bases, with 18 bases left in between. This CDR3 spans 13 amino acids. The CDR3 reads CSAVDSWRDEQFF. CDR3 in DNA: TGCAGCGCGGTGGACTCCTGGAGGGATGAGCAGTTCTTC.

This clonotype was observed a handful of times. A much larger clone is a single base away; this may be a read error. The rearrangement links TRBV6-6 to TRBJ2-7; D ambiguous. With 6 bases removed from V and 2 bases from J, the gap between germline ends came to 5 bases. This CDR3 has 11 residues. From germline, CDR1 is MNHNY and CDR2 SVGAGI (reference sequence). CDR3 sequence reads: CASSKTYEQYF. For the CDR3, the DNA is TGTGCCAGCAGCAAAACCTACGAGCAGTACTTC.

This clonotype has only a few counts. The genes are TRBV20-1 and TRBJ2-1, with 11 bases fitting TRBD2. The germline V gene encodes CDR1 DFQATT and CDR2 SNEGSKA (reference sequence). Trimming removed 6 bases from V and 8 bases from J; junction bases left unmatched: 12. This CDR3 has 15 residues. In nucleotides, the CDR3 is TGCAGTGCCGGGAATAGCGGGAGGGCCCCGGATGAGCAGTTCTTC. Amino acids: CSAGNSGRAPDEQFF.